Below are 14 T cell receptor beta chains sequenced from a single sample in a study of Ad26.COV2.S vaccination and SARS-CoV-2 variants. The treatment denotes: roughly 20 received Ad26.COV2.S at low or high dose, single or two shots; roughly five received placebo; per-sample allocation not given. After the first vaccine or placebo injection, samples were drawn on day 63. Here immunoSEQ multiplex PCR was the method, and the copy in TCRdb shows in-frame clones only, minus some. The sample has roughly 380,000 clones, roughly 90% seen once; the top ten hold 3.6%. The sample consisted of peripheral blood, taken in a trial of Ad26.COV2.S vaccine versus placebo. Every receptor here comes from a person between 18 and 65 years old who received the Ad26.COV2.S COVID-19 vaccine or a placebo.

The V call is TRBV7-3, the J call TRBJ2-5; tentative D call: TRBD2 (5 bases). The CDR3 consists of 14 residues. Per germline, CDR1 SGHTA and CDR2 FQGTGA. V shed 5 bases and J shed 5 bases, with 15 bases lying between them. The CDR3 protein is CASSATGVAETQYF. The DNA for the CDR3 is TGTGCCAGCAGCGCGACCGGGGTGGCGGAGACCCAGTACTTC. The full variable domain, its missing parts supplied by reference TRBV7-3 and TRBJ2-5, is GAGVSQTPSNKVTEKGKYVELRCDPISGHTALYWYRQSLGQGPEFLIYFQGTGAADDSGLPNDRFFAVRPEGSVSTLKIQRTERGDSAVYLCASSATGVAETQYFGPGTRLLVL.

The chain carries TRBV6-2 or TRBV6-3 and TRBJ1-2; D not certain. The ends were cut back, 4 bases at V and 3 bases at J, with 15 bases in the middle. This CDR3 is 15 amino acids long. In germline, CDR1 is MNHEY, CDR2 SVGEGT. The CDR3 nucleotides are TGTGCCAGCAGTTCCGGATCCAGTTCCCACTATGGCTACACCTTC. This sequence encodes CASSSGSSSHYGYTF.

The chain combines TRBV6-5 with TRBJ2-5; D may be TRBD1 (5 bases). Trimming took 6 bases from V and 2 from J, leaving 16 bases between them. Germline V gene sequence: CDR1 MNHEY, CDR2 SVGAGI. The CDR3 totals 15 residues. The CDR3 nucleotides read TGTGCCAGCAGGAAACTCGGACACTCTCAAGAGACCCAGTACTTC. Its translation is CASRKLGHSQETQYF.

The V call is TRBV3-1 (or the pseudogene TRBV3-2), the J call TRBJ2-5; 15 positions agree with TRBD2. V was clipped by 4 bases and J by 5 bases; unmatched bases: 2. The CDR3 is 15 amino acids. Germline CDR1 LGHDT, CDR2 YNNKEL (reference sequence). CDR3 residues: CASSLGTSGGETQYF. CDR3 bases: TGTGCCAGCAGCCTCGGGACTAGCGGGGGGGAGACCCAGTACTTC.

The V call is TRBV9, the J call TRBJ2-7; D gene uncertain. The V end was cut by 3 bases, the J end by 3 bases, with 7 bases between. The germline V gene encodes CDR1 SGDLS and CDR2 YYNGEE. CDR3 length equals 12 residues. This chain's CDR3 is CASSGRRYEQYF. DNA of the CDR3: TGTGCCAGCAGCGGTCGCCGCTACGAGCAGTACTTC.

The V call is TRBV5-1, the J call TRBJ2-7; D is perhaps TRBD1 (5 bases). V gave up 1 base and J gave up 2 bases, with 10 bases separating them. Germline CDR1 is SGHRS and CDR2 is YFSETQ. The CDR3 spans 14 residues. The CDR3, as DNA: TGCGCCAGCAGCTTGATGACAGCCCCCTACGAGCAGTACTTC. It is translated as CASSLMTAPYEQYF.

The V call is TRBV5-1, the J call TRBJ2-5; TRBD2 matches at 7 bases. The V segment lost 0 bases and the J segment 1 base; nucleotides outside the gene matches: 3. This CDR3 contains 15 residues. Germline CDR1 is SGHRS and CDR2 is YFSETQ. The CDR3 loop is CASSLVPSGQETQYF. CDR3 DNA sequence: TGCGCCAGCAGCTTGGTACCTAGCGGCCAAGAGACCCAGTACTTC.

DNA of the CDR3: TGTGCCATCAGTGCGGTGGGGGCGGCAGGAGAGACCCAGTACTTC. It translates to CAISAVGAAGETQYF. The rearrangement links TRBV10-3 to TRBJ2-5; possibly TRBD1 for D (6 bases). Germline CDR1 and CDR2: ENHRY and SYGVKD. V was pared by 4 bases and J by 4 bases, with 16 bases between. This CDR3 spans 15 amino acids.

The chain combines TRBV5-1 with TRBJ2-7; TRBD1 agrees at 9 bases. Germline CDR1 reads SGHRS; CDR2 reads YFSETQ. V lost 5 bases, J lost 3 bases, and 6 bases stayed unmatched. The CDR3 consists of 14 residues. For the CDR3, the DNA is TGCGCCAGCAGGCTGGACAGGGGTTTCTACGAGCAGTACTTC. It yields the protein CASRLDRGFYEQYF.

The chain couples TRBV6-5 to TRBJ1-1; no clear D. In germline, CDR1 is MNHEY, CDR2 SVGAGI. The ends were cut back, 7 bases at V and 8 bases at J, with 11 bases in the middle. The length of the CDR3 is 11 residues. CDR3 residues: CASNREAEAFF. The DNA for the CDR3 is TGTGCCAGCAATAGAGAGGCAGAAGCTTTCTTT.

The chain uses TRBV30 and TRBJ2-3; D is perhaps TRBD1 (6 bases). The germline V gene encodes CDR1 GTSNPN and CDR2 SVGIG (reference sequence). The length of the CDR3 is 12 residues. Trimming removed 5 bases at V and 2 bases at J, with 8 bases between. This CDR3 is CAWAGVTDTQYF. The CDR3 coding sequence is TGTGCCTGGGCAGGGGTCACAGATACGCAGTATTTT.

The V call is TRBV11-2, the J call TRBJ2-7; 7 nucleotides agree with TRBD1. There are 13 residues in the CDR3. CDR1 and CDR2 from the germline V gene are SGHAT and FQNNGV. V lost 4 bases, J lost 11 bases, and 11 bases stayed unmatched. This CDR3 is CASSSMGPTGEYF. The CDR3, as DNA: TGTGCCAGCAGCTCTATGGGACCTACAGGGGAGTACTTC.

The CDR3 loop is CASSDSGGAYNEQFF. The CDR3 DNA reads TGTGCCAGCAGTGACAGCGGGGGGGCCTACAATGAGCAGTTCTTC. The chain is built from TRBV6-4 and TRBJ2-1; TRBD2 matches 10 bases. The J segment lost 2 bases and the V segment lost 2 bases, leaving 0 bases of the junction unmatched. CDR3 size: 15 residues. The V gene's germline CDR1 is MRHNA and CDR2 SNTAGT.

This chain links TRBV6-6 with TRBJ2-4; 9 bases are a match to TRBD1. Germline-derived CDR1 and CDR2 are MNHNY and SVGAGI (reference sequence). The ends lost 5 bases at V and 0 bases at J; junction bases unmatched: 8. This CDR3 comprises 17 residues. The CDR3 sequence: CASSPGTGYLAKNIQYF. The CDR3 region has the DNA TGTGCCAGCAGTCCCGGGACAGGGTACCTAGCCAAAAACATTCAGTACTTC.